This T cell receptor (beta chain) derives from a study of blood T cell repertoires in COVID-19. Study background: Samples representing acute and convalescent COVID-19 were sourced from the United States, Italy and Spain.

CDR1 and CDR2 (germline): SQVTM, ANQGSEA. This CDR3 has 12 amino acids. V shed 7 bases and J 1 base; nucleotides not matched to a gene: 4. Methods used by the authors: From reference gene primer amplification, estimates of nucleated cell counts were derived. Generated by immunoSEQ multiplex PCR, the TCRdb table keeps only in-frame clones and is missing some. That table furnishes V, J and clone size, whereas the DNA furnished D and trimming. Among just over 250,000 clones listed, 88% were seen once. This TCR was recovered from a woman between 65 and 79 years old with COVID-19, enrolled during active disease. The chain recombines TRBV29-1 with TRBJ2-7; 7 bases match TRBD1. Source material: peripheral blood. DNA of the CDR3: TGCAGCGCGGGGACAGATTCCTACGAGCAGTACTTC. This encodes CSAGTDSYEQYF.